Shown below are 2 T cell receptor beta chains from a single sample sequenced in a study of control samples from healthy donors and cancer patients. Profiling relied on immunoSEQ multiplex PCR, and the TCRdb table lists in-frame clones only, not all of them. Seen here are approximately 89,000 clones, 70% to 90% observed once, and the top ten hold over 15%. The specimen sequenced was blood. The receptors stem from a man over 45 in good health.

The rearrangement links TRBV12-3 or TRBV12-4 to TRBJ1-1, with a tentative D call TRBD1 (5 bases). Trimming took off 3 bases at V and 1 base at J, with 6 bases between the two ends. The CDR3 is made up of 13 amino acids. The CDR3: CASSFGANTEAFF. CDR3 bases: TGTGCCAGCAGTTTCGGGGCGAACACTGAAGCTTTCTTT.

This clone was seen once. The gene calls are TRBV7-2 and TRBJ1-4; D gene ambiguous. CDR1 is SGHTA and CDR2 is FQGNSA in the germline V gene. The germline V and J ends were trimmed by 5 bases and 4 bases, with 14 bases remaining between them. CDR3 length: 15 amino acids. This chain's CDR3 is CASSPTGFLNEKLFF. The CDR3 region has the DNA TGTGCCAGCAGCCCGACGGGGTTCCTTAATGAAAAACTGTTTTTT.